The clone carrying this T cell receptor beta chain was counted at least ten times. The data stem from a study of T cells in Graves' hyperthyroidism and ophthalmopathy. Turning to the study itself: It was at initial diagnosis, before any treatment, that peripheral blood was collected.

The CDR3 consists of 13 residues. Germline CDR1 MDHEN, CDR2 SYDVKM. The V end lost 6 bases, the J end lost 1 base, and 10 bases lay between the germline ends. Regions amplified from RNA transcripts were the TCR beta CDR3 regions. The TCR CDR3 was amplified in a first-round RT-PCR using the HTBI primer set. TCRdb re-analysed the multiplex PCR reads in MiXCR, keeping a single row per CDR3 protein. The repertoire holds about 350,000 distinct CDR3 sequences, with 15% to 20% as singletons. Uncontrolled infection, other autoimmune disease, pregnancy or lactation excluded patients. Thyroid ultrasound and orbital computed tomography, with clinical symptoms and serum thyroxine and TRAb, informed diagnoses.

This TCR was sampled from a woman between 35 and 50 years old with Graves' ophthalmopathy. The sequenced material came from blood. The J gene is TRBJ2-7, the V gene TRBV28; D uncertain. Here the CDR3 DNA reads TGTGCCAGCAGACCTACGGAATCCTACGAGCAGTACTTC. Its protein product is CASRPTESYEQYF.